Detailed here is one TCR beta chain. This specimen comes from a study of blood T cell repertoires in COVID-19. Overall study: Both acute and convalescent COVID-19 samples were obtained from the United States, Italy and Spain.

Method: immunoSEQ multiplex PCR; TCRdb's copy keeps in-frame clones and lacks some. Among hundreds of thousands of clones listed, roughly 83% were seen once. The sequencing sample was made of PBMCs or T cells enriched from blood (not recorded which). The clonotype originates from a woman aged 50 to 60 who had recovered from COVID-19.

The CDR3, as DNA: TGTGCCACCTCTCAGGGTAACTCTTTATTTTCTGGAAACACCATATATTTT. Amino acid sequence: CATSQGNSLFSGNTIYF. The chain has TRBV19 and TRBJ1-3, with D tentatively TRBD1 (5 bases). The V gene lost 10 bases and the J gene lost 1 base, with 23 bases spanning the gap. This CDR3 region has 17 residues. The germline CDR1 and CDR2 sequences are LNHDA and SQIVND (reference sequence).